These 23 T cell receptor beta chains were sequenced from one sample in a study of cytomegalovirus exposure and HLA in healthy donors. 60 Vbeta and 13 Jbeta primers were used in PCR. Libraries were prepared by immunoSEQ multiplex PCR; TCRdb keeps only in-frame clonotypes and omits some of them. The sample lists about 98,000 clones; about three quarters were seen once. Sequencing was done on a sample of PBMCs. The receptors originated from a man between 60 and 70 years old in good health and CMV-seropositive.

This clone was seen just once. The junction does not match germline at one end; this may be a read error. This chain connects TRBV6-1 to TRBJ2-5; TRBD1 might be the D (6 bases). There are 15 residues in the CDR3. Germline values: CDR1 MNHNS, CDR2 SASEGT. CDR3 sequence (DNA): TGTGCCAGCAGCGGAAGCTTCAGGGGTCTAGAGGCCCAGTACTTC. Protein sequence: CASSGSFRGLEAQYF.

This rearrangement joins TRBV13 to TRBJ2-5, with D possibly being TRBD2 (6 bases). Germline-derived CDR1 and CDR2 are PRHDT and FYEKMQ (reference sequence). The CDR3 length is 13 residues. V dropped 3 bases and J dropped 4 bases, with 9 bases sitting between them. The CDR3 coding sequence is TGTGCCAGCAGCTTGGGGACTTCAGAGACCCAGTACTTC. Amino acids: CASSLGTSETQYF. Based on the CDR3 plus reference TRBV13 and TRBJ2-5, the full variable domain is AAGVIQSPRHLIKEKRETATLKCYPIPRHDTVYWYQQGPGQDPQFLISFYEKMQSDKGSIPDRFSAQQFSDYHSELNMSSLELGDSALYFCASSLGTSETQYFGPGTRLLVL.

The chain uses TRBV7-9 and TRBJ2-7; 9 nucleotides agree with TRBD1. The CDR3 sequence is 16 residues long. V lost 5 bases and J lost 1; bases outside the gene matches: 9. The V gene's germline CDR1 is SEHNR and CDR2 FQNEAQ (reference sequence). This CDR3 is CASSLNPGTGSYEQYF. The DNA for the CDR3 is TGTGCCAGCAGCCTAAACCCCGGGACAGGGTCCTACGAGCAGTACTTC.

There are a few counts of this clone. The rearrangement joins TRBV5-8 to TRBJ1-2; D gene ambiguous. The CDR3 loop spans 15 amino acids. V gave up 1 base and J gave up 2 bases, with 12 bases separating them. CDR1 and CDR2 from the germline V gene are SGHTS and YDEGEE. The CDR3 here is CASSLSSARNYGYTF. The DNA for the CDR3 is TGTGCCAGCAGCTTGTCGTCAGCGAGAAACTATGGCTACACCTTC.

The CDR3 loop reads CASSYTGTDSYEQYF. The CDR3 nucleotides read TGTGCCAGCTCATATACCGGGACAGATTCCTACGAGCAGTACTTC. The rearrangement joins TRBV18 to TRBJ2-7, with 7 bases identical to TRBD1. This CDR3 has 15 residues. Germline CDR1 reads KGHSH; CDR2 reads LQKENI. With 5 bases clipped from V and 1 base from J, the junction kept 8 bases outside the gene matches.

This chain uses TRBV9 with TRBJ1-2, with a possible D match to TRBD1 (5 bases). The germline V gene encodes CDR1 SGDLS and CDR2 YYNGEE. The CDR3 is 11 residues long. Trimming shortened V by 6 bases and J by 8 bases, and 11 bases separated the two germline ends. CDR3 bases: TGTGCCAGCATGGGGAGGGACGGCTACACCTTC. Translating gives CASMGRDGYTF.

This chain uses TRBV21-1 with TRBJ2-7; the table names TRBD1, a call not compared with the DNA. TRBV21-1 has pseudogene status. The CDR3 spans 16 residues. The CDR3 here is CASSKEDSAYTYEQYF. The CDR3 bases are TGTGCCAGCAGCAAAGAGGACAGCGCCTACACCTACGAGCAGTACTTC.

V usage is TRBV7-9 and J usage is TRBJ2-7; 14 nucleotides align to TRBD2. Trimming took 6 bases from V and 6 from J; bases not matched to a gene: 10. Germline CDR1 and CDR2: SEHNR and FQNEAQ (reference sequence). The length of the CDR3 is 16 residues. The CDR3 loop is CASSSGLAGGPGEQYF. The DNA of the CDR3 is TGTGCCAGCAGTTCCGGACTAGCGGGGGGCCCGGGCGAGCAGTACTTC.

The chain is built from TRBV4-1 and TRBJ2-2; 9 bases agree with TRBD1. The ends lost 0 bases at V and 7 bases at J; junction bases unmatched: 12. The CDR3 runs to 18 residues. Germline loops: CDR1 MGHRA, CDR2 YSYEKL. CDR3 region: CASSQEPARQGGGGELFF. CDR3 sequence (DNA): TGCGCCAGCAGCCAAGAACCCGCCCGACAGGGGGGCGGCGGGGAGCTGTTTTTT.

The gene calls are TRBV6-5 and TRBJ2-5; D unresolved. Per the germline V gene, CDR1 is MNHEY and CDR2 is SVGAGI. Trimming shortened V by 5 bases and J by 7 bases, and 14 bases separated the two germline ends. This CDR3 region has 13 residues. The CDR3: CASSESWQRTQYF. In DNA, the CDR3 is TGTGCCAGCAGTGAATCATGGCAGCGGACCCAGTACTTC.

This chain connects TRBV4-3 to TRBJ2-7; D might be TRBD1 (6 bases). Deletions cut 2 bases from V and 3 bases from J, with 8 bases between. Germline assignment: CDR1 LGHNA and CDR2 YSLEER. The CDR3 has 13 residues. Written as DNA, the CDR3 is TGCGCCAGCAGCCAAACGGACAGCTACGAGCAGTACTTC. It specifies CASSQTDSYEQYF.

The genes are TRBV7-3 and TRBJ1-2, with TRBD1 matching 8 bases. Germline values: CDR1 SGHTA, CDR2 FQGTGA. The CDR3 contains 15 residues. V shed 1 base and J 4 bases; nucleotides not matched to a gene: 5. The CDR3 loop reads CASSLRQGAPYGYTF. DNA of the CDR3: TGTGCCAGCAGCTTAAGGCAGGGGGCTCCCTATGGCTACACCTTC.

This chain connects TRBV5-4 to TRBJ2-7, with 7 bases that match TRBD1. Germline-derived CDR1 and CDR2 are SGHNT and YYREEE (reference sequence). The CDR3 totals 13 residues. V shed 4 bases, J shed 2 bases, and the junction held 3 bases outside the gene matches. CDR3 region: CASSIQGTYEQYF. In DNA form, the CDR3 reads TGTGCCAGCAGCATACAGGGGACCTACGAGCAGTACTTC.

The rearrangement links TRBV7-9 to TRBJ1-4; TRBD1 matches 7 bases. J was trimmed by 10 bases and V by 5 bases; bases with no gene match: 7. From germline, CDR1 is SEHNR and CDR2 FQNEAQ (reference sequence). There are 13 residues in the CDR3. The CDR3 nucleotides are TGTGCCAGCAGCCCCGCGGGACAGCTAAAACTGTTTTTT. Encoded protein: CASSPAGQLKLFF. The entire variable domain, with the rest obtained from reference TRBV7-9 and TRBJ1-4, is as follows: DTGVSQNPRHKITKRGQNVTFRCDPISEHNRLYWYRQTLGQGPEFLTYFQNEAQLEKSRLLSDRFSAERPKGSFSTLEIQRTEQGDSAMYLCASSPAGQLKLFFGSGTQLSVL.

The CDR3, as DNA: TGCGCCAGCAGCCATCTGCGGGGGGGCACAGATACGCAGTATTTT. Translation gives CASSHLRGGTDTQYF. The chain recombines TRBV4-3 with TRBJ2-3, with 8 bases fitting TRBD2. The CDR3 totals 15 residues. Germline V lookup: CDR1 LGHNA, CDR2 YSLEER. Trimming cost V 3 bases and J 1 base; bases outside gene matches: 3.

The gene calls are TRBV6-1 and TRBJ1-5, with D tentatively TRBD1 (6 bases). CDR3 length: 16 amino acids. V gave up 3 bases and J gave up 2 bases, with 14 bases separating them. The germline CDR1 and CDR2 sequences are MNHNS and SASEGT. CDR3 sequence (DNA): TGTGCCAGCAGTGAGGTTTGGGGGCGCGGCAATCAGCCCCAGCATTTT. Its translation is CASSEVWGRGNQPQHF.

V gene TRBV5-6 combines with J gene TRBJ2-3; no clear D. The V end lost 1 base, the J end lost 2 bases, and 11 bases lay between the germline ends. From germline, CDR1 is SGHDT and CDR2 YYEEEE. The CDR3 spans 15 residues. The CDR3 loop reads CASSLLRLFTDTQYF. The CDR3 nucleotides read TGTGCCAGCAGCTTGTTGAGGCTATTCACAGATACGCAGTATTTT. Filled out from reference TRBV5-6 and TRBJ2-3, the complete variable domain reads DAGVTQSPTHLIKTRGQQVTLRCSPKSGHDTVSWYQQALGQGPQFIFQYYEEEERQRGNFPDRFSGHQFPNYSSELNVNALLLGDSALYLCASSLLRLFTDTQYFGPGTRLTVL.

V and J are TRBV6-6 and TRBJ2-7, with TRBD2 as a possible D gene (5 bases). The CDR3 spans 16 residues. With 5 bases removed from V and 0 bases from J, the gap between germline ends came to 17 bases. The V gene's germline CDR1 is MNHNY and CDR2 SVGAGI (reference sequence). The chain's CDR3 is CASSNRSPGDSYEQYF. CDR3 bases: TGTGCCAGCAGTAACCGGAGCCCCGGGGACTCCTACGAGCAGTACTTC.

The chain recombines TRBV6-5 with TRBJ2-7; 9 bases align to TRBD2. Trimming took 1 base from V and 0 from J; bases not matched to a gene: 4. Germline values: CDR1 MNHEY, CDR2 SVGAGI. There are 16 residues in the CDR3. The CDR3 protein is CASSYLGLAGSYEQYF. The CDR3 DNA follows: TGTGCCAGCAGTTACTTGGGACTAGCAGGCTCCTACGAGCAGTACTTC.

The V and J genes are TRBV7-9 and TRBJ2-1; D unclear. The germline gives CDR1 SEHNR, CDR2 FQNEAQ (reference sequence). The germline V and J ends were trimmed by 1 base and 0 bases, with 10 bases remaining between them. The CDR3 contains 16 residues. The CDR3 protein is CASSLVPLSSYNEQFF. The CDR3 coding sequence is TGTGCCAGCAGCTTAGTACCTCTAAGCTCCTACAATGAGCAGTTCTTC.

The gene calls are TRBV19 and TRBJ1-6, with D uncertain. From germline, CDR1 is LNHDA and CDR2 SQIVND (reference sequence). This CDR3 comprises 17 residues. Deletions cut 9 bases from V and 0 bases from J, with 18 bases between. CDR3 amino acids: CASLSPSVISYNSPLHF. CDR3 nucleotides: TGTGCCAGCCTTTCCCCGAGCGTCATCTCCTATAATTCACCCCTCCACTTT.

The chain uses TRBV11-1 and TRBJ2-5; 8 bases are shared with TRBD1. Germline loops: CDR1 SGHAT, CDR2 FQDESV (reference sequence). The V segment lost 3 bases and the J segment 5 bases; nucleotides outside the gene matches: 5. The CDR3 sequence is 14 residues long. The CDR3 DNA reads TGTGCCAGCAGCTTTACAGGGGGGCGGGAGACCCAGTACTTC. Translating it yields CASSFTGGRETQYF.

This clone was counted between two and nine times. The chain carries TRBV28 and TRBJ2-2, with 7 bases aligning to TRBD1. The germline V gene encodes CDR1 MDHEN and CDR2 SYDVKM. The trim removed 10 bases at V and 5 bases at J, leaving 1 base unmatched. The CDR3 runs 11 residues. The DNA for the CDR3 is TGTGCCACACAGGGGACCGGGGAGCTGTTTTTT. It translates to CATQGTGELFF.